A selection of T cell receptor beta chains follows, all from one sample in a study of somatic mutations in cytotoxic T cells in rheumatoid arthritis. The data were produced by immunoSEQ multiplex PCR, yet TCRdb's version contains in-frame clones alone and is incomplete. Among around 20,000 clones, approximately 75% were seen once, and the ten largest hold roughly 13%. The sequencing sample was made of CD8+ T cells sorted from blood. The receptor set was obtained from an adult with rheumatoid arthritis. The CDR3 runs from the conserved cysteine through the conserved F or W. The D gene is left open where the match is weak.

DNA	CDR3	V	J	D	length
TGTGCCAGCGACCCAGGAGGCGGGATAAGTACCCCCTACGAGCAGTACTTC	CASDPGGGISTPYEQYF	TRBV27	TRBJ2-7	-	17
TGTGCCACCAGCAGAACTAGGGGGCGGGGCAATCAGCCCCAGCATTTT	CATSRTRGRGNQPQHF	TRBV15	TRBJ1-5	TRBD1	16
TGTGCCAGCAGCTTGAATAAGCGGGAGCCCCTTTTGGACGAGCAGTACTTC	CASSLNKREPLLDEQYF	TRBV4-2	TRBJ2-7	TRBD2	17
TGTGCCAGCAGCGCCCAGGGGGGGGTGGAGACCCAGTACTTC	CASSAQGGVETQYF	TRBV7-6	TRBJ2-5	-	14
TGTGCCAGCAGGATACAAAACACCTACGAGCAGTACTTC	CASRIQNTYEQYF	TRBV6-1	TRBJ2-7	-	13
TGTGCCAGCGGAAGGACTTCATCGATCATTCAGTACTTC	CASGRTSSIIQYF	TRBV28	TRBJ2-4	-	13
TGTGCCAGCAGTCAATATAACAGGGGCTACGAGCAGTACTTC	CASSQYNRGYEQYF	TRBV6-5	TRBJ2-7	TRBD1	14
TGTGCCAGTAGTATAGATCCCAGGGCCCATGAGCAGTTCTTC	CASSIDPRAHEQFF	TRBV19	TRBJ2-1	-	14
TGTGCCAGCAGTTTGGACGGATTCAATGAGCAGTTCTTC	CASSLDGFNEQFF	TRBV6-5	TRBJ2-1	-	13
TGTGCCAGCAGCCATCTTTCGACTAGCGGGGGGTCTTACAATGAGCAGTTCTTC	CASSHLSTSGGSYNEQFF	TRBV4-2	TRBJ2-1	TRBD2	18